This TCR beta chain was identified during a study of somatic mutations in cytotoxic T cells in rheumatoid arthritis. Sequencing was performed with immunoSEQ multiplex PCR; in TCRdb, only in-frame clones are kept and a portion is missing. Among approximately 30,000 clones listed, 82% were seen once. Only one count was recorded for this clone. The germline V gene has CDR1 SNHLY and CDR2 FYNNEI. CDR3 length: 15 residues. V lost 4 bases and J lost 4, with 16 bases in between. This chain connects TRBV2 to TRBJ1-1; D call uncertain. The specimen was CD8+ T cells sorted from blood. The sequence came from a man in his fifties in good health. CDR3 nucleotides: TGTGCCAGCAGTGGGGAGATTAGGAGAGGCACTGAAGCTTTCTTT. Its translation: CASSGEIRRGTEAFF.